This T cell receptor beta chain was captured by sequencing in a study of identical twins. From the 5' RACE reads, TCRdb called clonotypes with MiXCR, one entry per CDR3 protein. The sample yields roughly 290,000 distinct CDR3 sequences, around 9.7% seen once. Trimming left V 2 bases short and J 1 base short, with 11 bases between. The CDR3 is made up of 15 amino acids. Separately, the same data were catalogued under a study of yellow fever vaccine responses in identical twins.

This receptor was identified in a woman between 18 and 30 years old in good health. The chain combines TRBV12-3 or TRBV12-4 with TRBJ1-1; unclear D gene. The sequencing input was CD8+ T cells sorted from blood. The CDR3 nucleotides are TGTGCCAGCAGTTTAACGGGAAAGGGGAACACTGAAGCTTTCTTT. Translated: CASSLTGKGNTEAFF.